Shown below are 19 T cell receptor beta chains from a single sample sequenced in a study of human T cells and chemical hapten exposure. Each CDR3 protein gets one entry after TCRdb re-called the RACE reads with MiXCR. The table lists roughly 72,000 distinct CDR3 sequences, about a tenth of them singletons. Indicated time point: patch test 1, 2 weeks after DPC sensitization. Treatment described: therapeutic diphenylcyclopropenone sensitization with weekly scalp DPC. The starting material was whole blood, obtained in connection with sensitization to the hapten diphenylcyclopropenone (DPC). These receptor sequences come from a woman between 45 and 60 years old with alopecia areata. Some clones in this sample may be carry-over from other donors' samples.

This clonotype has more than one count but fewer than ten. V usage is TRBV6-6 and J usage is TRBJ2-7, with D possibly being TRBD2 (6 bases). Trimming stripped 5 bases from V and 6 bases from J, with 14 bases between. The CDR3 length is 13 residues. Germline V gene data show CDR1 as MNHNY and CDR2 as SVGAGI (reference sequence). The CDR3 reads CASSPRLEGEQYF. DNA of the CDR3: TGTGCCAGCAGTCCCCGACTAGAGGGCGAGCAGTACTTC.

The rearrangement joins TRBV20-1 to TRBJ1-1; D remains ambiguous. The V end lost 0 bases, the J end lost 7 bases, and 15 bases lay between the germline ends. This CDR3 has 14 amino acids. Germline CDR1 DFQATT, CDR2 SNEGSKA (reference sequence). The CDR3 DNA reads as TGCAGTGCTAGAGATCCCTTCGGGCGGGTTGAAGCTTTCTTT. Protein product: CSARDPFGRVEAFF.

This clonotype was seen a handful of times. The V gene is TRBV6-1, the J gene TRBJ2-5; D may be TRBD1 (6 bases). The CDR3 runs 17 residues. V lost 2 bases and J 3 bases, leaving 19 bases between the germline ends. Germline V gene lookup returns CDR1 MNHNS and CDR2 SASEGT. The chain's CDR3 is CASSESGAGVPKETQYF. As DNA, the CDR3 is TGTGCCAGCAGTGAAAGCGGAGCAGGGGTCCCGAAAGAGACCCAGTACTTC.

This clonotype came up a few times. This rearrangement joins TRBV20-1 to TRBJ2-7; 9 bases fit TRBD2. V lost 6 bases and J lost 3; bases outside the gene matches: 9. CDR1 is DFQATT, CDR2 SNEGSKA, per germline (reference sequence). The CDR3 has 14 amino acids. Here the CDR3 DNA reads TGCAGTGCCCTTTTGACTAGCGGACACTACGAGCAGTACTTC. It specifies CSALLTSGHYEQYF.

This clonotype came up a few times. The rearrangement links TRBV6-2 or TRBV6-3 to TRBJ2-7, with 13 positions matching TRBD2. The CDR3 totals 15 residues. Trimming removed 7 bases from V and 7 bases from J; junction bases left unmatched: 10. CDR1 MNHEY and CDR2 SVGEGT come from the germline V gene. CDR3 sequence (DNA): TGTGCCAGCAAAAGGACTAGCGGGAGAGGAGGGGAGCAGTACTTC. It codes for CASKRTSGRGGEQYF.

The chain joins TRBV10-2 to TRBJ1-5; 8 bases are shared with TRBD1. The CDR3 has 15 amino acids. With 4 bases clipped from V and 7 bases from J, the junction kept 9 bases outside the gene matches. Germline CDR1 WSHSY, CDR2 SAAADI. CDR3 amino acids: CASSAATGAGQPQHF. As DNA, the CDR3 is TGCGCCAGCAGTGCCGCGACAGGGGCAGGGCAGCCCCAGCATTTT.

The chain joins TRBV12-3 or TRBV12-4 to TRBJ2-1; TRBD2 might be the D (5 bases). Between the trimmed V and J ends, which lost 6 bases and 2 bases, there was a span of 11 bases. The CDR3 consists of 14 residues. The chain's CDR3 is CASSPGEAYNEQFF. Written as DNA, the CDR3 is TGTGCCAGCAGCCCCGGGGAAGCCTACAATGAGCAGTTCTTC.

This chain uses TRBV20-1 with TRBJ2-3, with D unresolved. The CDR3 contains 15 residues. V dropped 0 bases and J dropped 1 base, with 11 bases sitting between them. Germline values: CDR1 DFQATT, CDR2 SNEGSKA (reference sequence). CDR3 coding DNA: TGCAGTGCTAGAGATCAGACCCATGGCACAGATACGCAGTATTTT. Translating it yields CSARDQTHGTDTQYF.

The chain has TRBV12-3 or TRBV12-4 and TRBJ1-4, with 8 bases fitting TRBD1. The CDR3 is 14 residues long. V shed 3 bases, J shed 8 bases, and the junction held 5 bases outside the gene matches. In DNA, the CDR3 is TGTGCCAGCAGTTTGACAGGGGCGAGGGAAAAACTGTTTTTT. The encoded protein is CASSLTGAREKLFF.

The CDR3 sequence is CASSLLAGGSGTQYF. CDR3 coding DNA: TGTGCCAGCAGTTTACTAGCGGGAGGCTCGGGTACGCAGTATTTT. V gene TRBV12-3 or TRBV12-4 combines with J gene TRBJ2-3; 11 nucleotides line up with TRBD2. V lost 2 bases to trimming and J lost 8 bases; unmatched junction nucleotides: 6. This CDR3 contains 15 residues.

This clonotype has a handful of counts. The chain recombines TRBV25-1 with TRBJ2-3, with 9 bases fitting TRBD2. The CDR3 has 14 residues. Trimming cost V 3 bases and J 4 bases; bases outside gene matches: 2. Germline CDR1 reads MGHDK; CDR2 reads SYGVNS. The CDR3 reads CASSDSGRSDTQYF. In nucleotides, the CDR3 is TGTGCCAGCAGTGACAGCGGGAGGTCAGATACGCAGTATTTT.

This clonotype was found many times. The chain joins TRBV7-6 to TRBJ2-3, with 9 bases matching TRBD2. This CDR3 comprises 18 residues. V was pared by 0 bases and J by 0 bases, with 7 bases of the junction left unmatched. Germline V gene lookup returns CDR1 SGHVS and CDR2 FNYEAQ. This chain's CDR3 is CASSLAQLAGSSTDTQYF. The CDR3 bases are TGTGCCAGCAGCTTAGCGCAACTAGCGGGTTCTAGCACAGATACGCAGTATTTT.

The genes are TRBV4-3 and TRBJ2-7, with 7 bases matching TRBD1. Germline assignment: CDR1 LGHNA and CDR2 YSLEER. The CDR3 contains 13 residues. J was trimmed by 6 bases and V by 1 base; bases with no gene match: 3. CDR3 coding DNA: TGCGCCAGCAGCCAAGCGACAGGGTTCGAGCAGTACTTC. Its protein is CASSQATGFEQYF.

The chain employs TRBV19 and TRBJ1-4, with 7 bases fitting TRBD1. Germline assignment: CDR1 LNHDA and CDR2 SQIVND (reference sequence). V lost 5 bases to trimming and J lost 3 bases; unmatched junction nucleotides: 3. The CDR3 is 14 residues long. The CDR3 reads CASSPGQPNEKLFF. CDR3 nucleotides: TGTGCCAGTAGTCCGGGACAGCCTAATGAAAAACTGTTTTTT. The full variable domain, with the rest looked up from reference TRBV19 and TRBJ1-4, is DGGITQSPKYLFRKEGQNVTLSCEQNLNHDAMYWYRQDPGQGLRLIYYSQIVNDFQKGDIAEGYSVSREKKESFPLTVTSAQKNPTAFYLCASSPGQPNEKLFFGSGTQLSVL.

This clonotype has only a few counts. The CDR3 sequence: CASSLVALRTDTQYF. The CDR3, as DNA: TGTGCCAGCAGCTTAGTGGCGCTCCGCACAGATACGCAGTATTTT. The chain is built from TRBV7-2 and TRBJ2-3; D remains unclear. V shed 1 base and J shed 1 base, with 9 bases lying between them. Germline CDR1 SGHTA, CDR2 FQGNSA. This CDR3 contains 15 residues.

This clonotype was observed many times. This chain joins TRBV27 and TRBJ1-2; TRBD1 matches at 7 bases. CDR3 length: 17 residues. V was pared by 2 bases and J by 4 bases, with 13 bases of the junction left unmatched. Germline values: CDR1 MNHEY, CDR2 SMNVEV (reference sequence). This chain's CDR3 is CASSLGGQAGGSYGYTF. Here the CDR3 DNA reads TGTGCCAGCAGTTTAGGTGGCCAGGCAGGGGGAAGCTATGGCTACACCTTC.

This chain connects TRBV9 to TRBJ2-3; D is unresolved. V lost 2 bases to trimming and J lost 0 bases, with 7 bases between them. The CDR3 is 14 amino acids. CDR1 is SGDLS and CDR2 is YYNGEE in the germline V gene. The CDR3 loop reads CASSVTRSTDTQYF. The CDR3 bases are TGTGCCAGCAGCGTGACAAGAAGCACAGATACGCAGTATTTT. The full variable domain, in which reference TRBV9 and TRBJ2-3 provide the parts outside the CDR3, is DSGVTQTPKHLITATGQRVTLRCSPRSGDLSVYWYQQSLDQGLQFLIQYYNGEERAKGNILERFSAQQFPDLHSELNLSSLELGDSALYFCASSVTRSTDTQYFGPGTRLTVL.

This clonotype occurred many times. The V call is TRBV21-1, the J call TRBJ2-5; the table assigns TRBD2, which was not confirmed against the DNA. TRBV21-1 corresponds to a pseudogene. CDR3 length: 18 residues. The DNA of the CDR3 is TGTGCCAGCAGCAAAGCGCTTTCCTGGACTAGCGGGATAGAGACCCAGTACTTC. This encodes CASSKALSWTSGIETQYF.

In this sample, this clonotype turned up many times. CDR3 in amino acids: CATSDPSPGEAYNEQFF. In DNA form, the CDR3 reads TGTGCCACCAGTGATCCTTCTCCGGGAGAAGCCTACAATGAGCAGTTCTTC. The chain couples TRBV24-1 to TRBJ2-1; a possible D gene is TRBD2 (6 bases). Between the trimmed V and J ends, which lost 3 bases and 2 bases, there was a span of 16 bases. The V gene's germline CDR1 is KGHDR and CDR2 SFDVKD. The CDR3 sequence is 17 residues long.